These 24 T cell receptor beta chains were all obtained from the same sample, sequenced in a study of cytomegalovirus exposure and HLA in healthy donors. In the PCR, 60 Vbeta and 13 Jbeta primers were used. Some clones are missing from TCRdb's copy, which holds only in-frame ones; the method was immunoSEQ multiplex PCR. Of fewer than 200,000 clones in the sample, approximately 82% were seen once. Sample: PBMCs. The receptors were gathered from a male donor in good health and CMV-seronegative.

The chain has TRBV7-9 and TRBJ1-6, with D uncertain. The CDR3 consists of 12 residues. Germline CDR1 reads SEHNR; CDR2 reads FQNEAQ (reference sequence). V lost 2 bases to trimming and J lost 9 bases, with 5 bases between them. The CDR3 sequence is CASSLSSSPLHF. In DNA form, the CDR3 reads TGTGCCAGCAGCTTAAGTAGTTCACCCCTCCACTTT.

The V and J genes are TRBV7-7 and TRBJ2-2; weak D call: TRBD2 (7 bases). The V gene lost 5 bases and the J gene lost 0 bases, with 13 bases spanning the gap. The CDR3 is 16 amino acids. The germline gives CDR1 SSHAT, CDR2 FNYEAQ (reference sequence). CDR3 sequence: CASSEGGASNTGELFF. CDR3 in DNA: TGTGCCAGCAGCGAAGGGGGGGCCTCGAACACCGGGGAGCTGTTTTTT.

The chain employs TRBV9 and TRBJ1-1, with 8 bases that match TRBD1. V lost 3 bases and J lost 0; bases outside the gene matches: 7. CDR3 length equals 16 residues. Per germline, CDR1 SGDLS and CDR2 YYNGEE. The CDR3 coding sequence is TGTGCCAGCAGCGACGGACAGGGTAGGATGAACACTGAAGCTTTCTTT. Its protein is CASSDGQGRMNTEAFF.

The V call is TRBV5-1, the J call TRBJ1-2, with TRBD1 identical over 7 bases. V lost 1 base to trimming and J lost 6 bases; unmatched junction nucleotides: 6. The CDR3 extends over 14 amino acids. CDR1 and CDR2 (germline): SGHRS, YFSETQ. This CDR3 is CASSLPDRVDGYTF. The CDR3 DNA reads TGCGCCAGCAGCTTGCCCGACAGGGTCGATGGCTACACCTTC.

The chain uses TRBV5-1 and TRBJ1-5; D not certain. Germline CDR1 and CDR2: SGHRS and YFSETQ. Trimming cost V 3 bases and J 4 bases, with 14 bases left between them. This CDR3 comprises 15 residues. The CDR3 reads CASSWGAGENQPQHF. In DNA, the CDR3 is TGCGCCAGCAGCTGGGGAGCGGGCGAGAATCAGCCCCAGCATTTT.

The J gene is TRBJ1-2, the V gene TRBV9; 7 bases are a match to TRBD1. Losses at the gene ends were 5 bases for V and 7 bases for J; bases not matched to a gene: 8. The CDR3 contains 13 residues. Germline loops: CDR1 SGDLS, CDR2 YYNGEE. CDR3 DNA: TGTGCCAGCAGGTGGGCAGGGGGTTCTGGCTACACCTTC. Translated: CASRWAGGSGYTF.

The chain is built from TRBV5-4 and TRBJ1-5, with D possibly matching TRBD1 (5 bases). CDR3 length: 14 residues. From germline, CDR1 is SGHNT and CDR2 YYREEE (reference sequence). Trimming took 1 base from V and 3 from J, leaving 8 bases between them. CDR3 in amino acids: CASSLKGINQPQHF. The CDR3 coding sequence is TGTGCCAGCAGCTTGAAGGGGATCAATCAGCCCCAGCATTTT.

The rearrangement joins TRBV9 to TRBJ1-5, with no clear D. The germline gives CDR1 SGDLS, CDR2 YYNGEE. V was cut by 0 bases and J by 6 bases, with 13 bases left in between. The CDR3 is 15 residues long. The chain's CDR3 is CASSVAGNGGQPQHF. In nucleotides, the CDR3 is TGTGCCAGCAGCGTAGCTGGTAACGGTGGTCAGCCCCAGCATTTT. The whole variable domain, filled in from reference TRBV9 and TRBJ1-5, reads DSGVTQTPKHLITATGQRVTLRCSPRSGDLSVYWYQQSLDQGLQFLIQYYNGEERAKGNILERFSAQQFPDLHSELNLSSLELGDSALYFCASSVAGNGGQPQHFGDGTRLSIL.

In DNA, the CDR3 is TGCGCCAGCAGCCAAGCTAGCGGGAGGCTGACAGATACGCAGTATTTT. Encoded protein: CASSQASGRLTDTQYF. This chain links TRBV4-3 with TRBJ2-3; 11 bases line up with TRBD2. The CDR3 loop spans 16 amino acids. Looked up from germline, CDR1 is LGHNA and CDR2 is YSLEER. Germline trimming cut 1 base from V and 3 bases from J; bases unmatched to any gene: 3.

The chain has TRBV10-3 and TRBJ2-3; TRBD2 might be the D (5 bases). CDR3 size: 14 residues. Germline values: CDR1 ENHRY, CDR2 SYGVKD. Trimming pared 8 bases from V and 4 bases from J, leaving 16 bases between. CDR3 coding DNA: TGTGCCATCGCGAGAGAGGGCCCACCAGATACGCAGTATTTT. It specifies CAIAREGPPDTQYF.

The rearrangement links TRBV7-9 to TRBJ2-7; 10 bases agree with TRBD2. CDR1 and CDR2 (germline): SEHNR, FQNEAQ (reference sequence). The CDR3 consists of 15 residues. With 1 base clipped from V and 3 bases from J, the junction kept 3 bases outside the gene matches. This CDR3 reads CASSLGEREGYEQYF. For the CDR3, the DNA is TGTGCCAGCAGCTTAGGTGAGCGGGAGGGCTACGAGCAGTACTTC. Looking up the rest from reference TRBV7-9 and TRBJ2-7 gives the full variable domain: DTGVSQNPRHKITKRGQNVTFRCDPISEHNRLYWYRQTLGQGPEFLTYFQNEAQLEKSRLLSDRFSAERPKGSFSTLEIQRTEQGDSAMYLCASSLGEREGYEQYFGPGTRLTVT.

V gene TRBV7-9 combines with J gene TRBJ2-1; perhaps TRBD2 as D (7 bases). CDR3 length: 17 amino acids. Germline lookup yields CDR1 SEHNR and CDR2 FQNEAQ (reference sequence). Trimming left V 3 bases short and J 2 bases short, with 17 bases between. The CDR3, as DNA: TGTGCCAGCAGCTTTCTATCATGGGGGGGCCCCTACAATGAGCAGTTCTTC. Its translation is CASSFLSWGGPYNEQFF.

V usage is TRBV18 and J usage is TRBJ2-7, with 16 bases identical to TRBD2. CDR3 length: 19 amino acids. The ends lost 3 bases at V and 5 bases at J; junction bases unmatched: 13. Germline V gives CDR1 KGHSH, CDR2 LQKENI. The CDR3 reads CASSPNPSGLAGGRDEQYF. CDR3 sequence (DNA): TGTGCCAGCTCACCGAACCCCTCGGGACTAGCGGGAGGGAGAGACGAGCAGTACTTC.

This chain connects TRBV9 to TRBJ1-1; D call uncertain. V lost 0 bases and J lost 6, with 12 bases in between. This CDR3 region has 14 residues. The germline CDR1 and CDR2 sequences are SGDLS and YYNGEE. CDR3 loop: CASSVVPGLAEAFF. The CDR3, as DNA: TGTGCCAGCAGCGTAGTGCCAGGCCTGGCTGAAGCTTTCTTT.

V is TRBV19 and J is TRBJ2-7; TRBD2 is a possible D gene (6 bases). CDR3 length equals 13 residues. Germline V CDR1 and CDR2: LNHDA, SQIVND (reference sequence). Trimming removed 7 bases at V and 4 bases at J, with 14 bases between. CDR3 in DNA: TGTGCCAGTAACGGCGGGGTCGTTTACGAGCAGTACTTC. Its translation: CASNGGVVYEQYF. Looking up the rest from reference TRBV19 and TRBJ2-7 gives the full variable domain: DGGITQSPKYLFRKEGQNVTLSCEQNLNHDAMYWYRQDPGQGLRLIYYSQIVNDFQKGDIAEGYSVSREKKESFPLTVTSAQKNPTAFYLCASNGGVVYEQYFGPGTRLTVT.

The chain employs TRBV2 and TRBJ1-2; 9 nucleotides match TRBD1. Germline-derived CDR1 and CDR2 are SNHLY and FYNNEI. The CDR3 is made up of 13 amino acids. The J segment lost 5 bases and the V segment lost 6 bases, leaving 4 bases of the junction unmatched. The CDR3 is CASRLDRGYGYTF. The CDR3 DNA sequence: TGTGCCAGCAGATTGGACAGGGGATATGGCTACACCTTC.

This chain uses TRBV5-1 with TRBJ2-3; maybe TRBD2 (5 bases). CDR1 is SGHRS, CDR2 YFSETQ, per germline. The CDR3 sequence is 15 residues long. V was clipped by 1 base and J by 0 bases, with 9 bases between them. The CDR3 nucleotides are TGCGCCAGCAGCTTGCAAGCGGCTAGCACAGATACGCAGTATTTT. It encodes CASSLQAASTDTQYF.

V and J are TRBV13 and TRBJ2-4; tentatively, D is TRBD2 (5 bases). Germline values: CDR1 PRHDT, CDR2 FYEKMQ (reference sequence). The CDR3 extends over 13 amino acids. Trimming pared 2 bases from V and 9 bases from J, leaving 11 bases between. In nucleotides, the CDR3 is TGTGCCAGCAGCTTATTAGCGATGGGCATTCAGTACTTC. Its protein product is CASSLLAMGIQYF.

This chain joins TRBV15 and TRBJ2-3; 10 nucleotides line up with TRBD2. The germline V gene encodes CDR1 LNHNV and CDR2 YYDKDF (reference sequence). CDR3 length: 16 amino acids. V dropped 8 bases and J dropped 4; count of bases not matched to a gene: 12. CDR3 residues: CATSSRAGGPADTQYF. The CDR3 coding sequence is TGTGCCACCTCCTCCCGAGCGGGAGGGCCGGCAGATACGCAGTATTTT.

The chain has TRBV5-8 and TRBJ2-7, with 8 bases identical to TRBD1. The CDR3 is 14 amino acids. Germline trimming cut 5 bases from V and 0 bases from J; bases unmatched to any gene: 4. Germline V gene sequence: CDR1 SGHTS, CDR2 YDEGEE. The CDR3 nucleotides are TGTGCCAGCAGGCGGACAGGGAGCTCCTACGAGCAGTACTTC. Its protein product is CASRRTGSSYEQYF.

This chain uses TRBV10-2 with TRBJ2-1, with 9 bases that match TRBD2. V lost 0 bases to trimming and J lost 7 bases; unmatched junction nucleotides: 7. The CDR3 contains 16 residues. Germline CDR1 and CDR2: WSHSY and SAAADI. The CDR3 here is CASSESAGLAKNEQFF. In nucleotides, the CDR3 is TGCGCCAGCAGTGAGTCAGCGGGACTAGCAAAGAATGAGCAGTTCTTC.

The chain is built from TRBV11-2 and TRBJ2-1, with no clear D. Per germline, CDR1 SGHAT and CDR2 FQNNGV. V lost 1 base, J lost 14 bases, and 9 bases lay in between. There are 11 residues in the CDR3. The CDR3 region is CASSLGAFKFF. The CDR3 bases are TGTGCCAGCAGCTTAGGAGCGTTTAAGTTCTTC. The whole variable domain, remainder taken from reference TRBV11-2 and TRBJ2-1, is EAGVAQSPRYKIIEKRQSVAFWCNPISGHATLYWYQQILGQGPKLLIQFQNNGVVDDSQLPKDRFSAERLKGVDSTLKIQPAKLEDSAVYLCASSLGAFKFFGPGTRLTVL.

This clone was seen only once. The chain couples TRBV6-6 to TRBJ1-1; D call uncertain. The V end lost 2 bases, the J end lost 5 bases, and 9 bases lay between the germline ends. The CDR3 has 13 residues. CDR1 MNHNY and CDR2 SVGAGI come from the germline V gene (reference sequence). This CDR3 reads CASSYGGNTEAFF. Here the CDR3 DNA reads TGTGCCAGCAGTTACGGAGGTAATACTGAAGCTTTCTTT.

The V and J genes are TRBV9 and TRBJ2-7; D possibly corresponds to TRBD1 (6 bases). The CDR3 sequence is 14 residues long. The V end was cut by 0 bases, the J end by 5 bases, with 12 bases between. Germline CDR1 reads SGDLS; CDR2 reads YYNGEE. DNA for the CDR3: TGTGCCAGCAGCGTAGAACAGGGCCCGGACGAGCAGTACTTC. Its translation is CASSVEQGPDEQYF.